A selection of T cell receptor beta chains follows, all from one sample in a study of blood T cell repertoires in COVID-19. Profiled with immunoSEQ multiplex PCR; TCRdb holds only in-frame clones, not every one. This table has around 100,000 clones, roughly 92% appearing once. Sequencing was carried out using peripheral blood. These receptors came from a man over 45 with active COVID-19. Both conserved end residues are part of each CDR3. The order of the fields is V gene, CDR3 length, J gene, D gene, clone size, CDR3 protein, CDR3 DNA. D genes are given only for firm matches. Part of the rows lack a size; the others show once, few, many or a class for expanded clones.

v_call: TRBV7-8
cdr3_length: 11
j_call: TRBJ2-7
d_call: .
clone_size: .
cdr3_aa: CATGLVYEQYF
cdr3_nt: TGTGCCACCGGGTTGGTCTACGAGCAGTACTTC

v_call: TRBV10-3
cdr3_length: 13
j_call: TRBJ1-1
d_call: TRBD1
clone_size: .
cdr3_aa: CAIRDSQNTEAFF
cdr3_nt: TGTGCCATACGGGACAGCCAAAACACTGAAGCTTTCTTT

v_call: TRBV27
cdr3_length: 17
j_call: TRBJ2-1
d_call: TRBD2
clone_size: .
cdr3_aa: CASSSNTGGFTRIEQFF
cdr3_nt: TGTGCCAGCAGTTCAAATACGGGAGGGTTTACGCGGATTGAGCAGTTCTTC

v_call: TRBV2
cdr3_length: 16
j_call: TRBJ1-5
d_call: TRBD1
clone_size: .
cdr3_aa: CASSAGTGWGNQPQHF
cdr3_nt: TGTGCCAGCAGCGCAGGGACAGGTTGGGGCAATCAGCCCCAGCATTTT

v_call: TRBV6-5
cdr3_length: 15
j_call: TRBJ2-7
d_call: TRBD2
clone_size: once
cdr3_aa: CASRRTSGSIYEQYF
cdr3_nt: TGTGCCAGCAGACGAACTAGCGGGAGCATCTACGAGCAGTACTTC

v_call: TRBV6-2/TRBV6-3
cdr3_length: 13
j_call: TRBJ2-1
d_call: .
clone_size: .
cdr3_aa: CASSQNRRGEQFF
cdr3_nt: TGTGCCAGCAGCCAAAACAGGAGGGGTGAGCAGTTCTTC

v_call: TRBV28
cdr3_length: 18
j_call: TRBJ2-1
d_call: .
clone_size: .
cdr3_aa: CASSSTTGQAEHYNEQFF
cdr3_nt: TGTGCCAGCAGTTCAACGACTGGGCAAGCGGAACACTACAATGAGCAGTTCTTC

v_call: TRBV11-2
cdr3_length: 15
j_call: TRBJ2-5
d_call: TRBD2
clone_size: .
cdr3_aa: CASSLATGGGDTQYF
cdr3_nt: TGTGCCAGCAGCTTAGCGACCGGTGGGGGGGACACCCAGTACTTC

v_call: TRBV28
cdr3_length: 13
j_call: TRBJ1-2
d_call: .
clone_size: .
cdr3_aa: CASSLGGNYGYTF
cdr3_nt: TGTGCCAGCAGTTTAGGAGGAAACTATGGCTACACCTTC

v_call: TRBV15
cdr3_length: 16
j_call: TRBJ2-2
d_call: TRBD2
clone_size: .
cdr3_aa: CATSRRAGDGTGELFF
cdr3_nt: TGTGCCACCAGCAGGCGAGCGGGAGATGGCACCGGGGAGCTGTTTTTT

v_call: TRBV2
cdr3_length: 15
j_call: TRBJ1-5
d_call: .
clone_size: .
cdr3_aa: CASSEARGGNQPQHF
cdr3_nt: TGTGCCAGCAGTGAAGCGCGGGGAGGCAATCAGCCCCAGCATTTT

v_call: TRBV2
cdr3_length: 16
j_call: TRBJ1-5
d_call: TRBD1
clone_size: .
cdr3_aa: CASSGTGRRSNQPQHF
cdr3_nt: TGTGCCAGTTCGGGGACAGGGAGGAGAAGCAATCAGCCCCAGCATTTT

v_call: TRBV28
cdr3_length: 15
j_call: TRBJ1-5
d_call: .
clone_size: .
cdr3_aa: CASSDNEGLNQPQHF
cdr3_nt: TGTGCCAGCAGCGACAACGAGGGCCTCAATCAGCCCCAGCATTTT

v_call: TRBV2
cdr3_length: 11
j_call: TRBJ2-3
d_call: .
clone_size: .
cdr3_aa: CASSEGPTQYF
cdr3_nt: TGTGCCAGCAGTGAGGGGCCAACGCAGTATTTT

v_call: TRBV28
cdr3_length: 15
j_call: TRBJ2-1
d_call: TRBD2
clone_size: .
cdr3_aa: CASSPAGGSYNEQFF
cdr3_nt: TGTGCCAGCAGCCCAGCGGGAGGCTCCTACAATGAGCAGTTCTTC

v_call: TRBV7-9
cdr3_length: 16
j_call: TRBJ1-1
d_call: TRBD1
clone_size: .
cdr3_aa: CASSSGQGIEDTEAFF
cdr3_nt: TGTGCCAGCAGCTCTGGACAGGGGATAGAAGACACTGAAGCTTTCTTT

v_call: TRBV27
cdr3_length: 14
j_call: TRBJ1-2
d_call: TRBD1
clone_size: .
cdr3_aa: CASSRYRGNYGYTF
cdr3_nt: TGTGCCAGCAGTAGATACAGGGGGAACTATGGCTACACCTTC

v_call: TRBV28
cdr3_length: 14
j_call: TRBJ1-5
d_call: TRBD1
clone_size: .
cdr3_aa: CASSPARGRQPQHF
cdr3_nt: TGTGCCAGCAGCCCAGCCAGGGGGCGTCAGCCCCAGCATTTT

v_call: TRBV5-4
cdr3_length: 13
j_call: TRBJ1-2
d_call: .
clone_size: .
cdr3_aa: CASSLYDGRGYTF
cdr3_nt: TGTGCCAGCAGCTTGTACGACGGGAGGGGCTACACCTTC

v_call: TRBV19
cdr3_length: 16
j_call: TRBJ2-3
d_call: .
clone_size: once
cdr3_aa: CASSIPTGPGGDTQYF
cdr3_nt: TGTGCCAGTAGTATTCCCACCGGCCCTGGCGGGGATACGCAGTATTTT

v_call: TRBV19
cdr3_length: 13
j_call: TRBJ2-5
d_call: TRBD2
clone_size: .
cdr3_aa: CASTAGLAGVMNF
cdr3_nt: TGTGCCAGTACCGCCGGACTAGCGGGAGTCATGAACTTC

v_call: TRBV5-1
cdr3_length: 15
j_call: TRBJ2-2
d_call: .
clone_size: once
cdr3_aa: CASSLVGSNTGELFF
cdr3_nt: TGCGCCAGCAGCTTGGTCGGGTCGAACACCGGGGAGCTGTTTTTT

v_call: TRBV28
cdr3_length: 12
j_call: TRBJ2-7
d_call: TRBD2
clone_size: .
cdr3_aa: CASSSGKDEQYF
cdr3_nt: TGTGCCAGCAGTAGCGGGAAGGACGAGCAGTACTTC

v_call: TRBV7-3
cdr3_length: 16
j_call: TRBJ2-1
d_call: TRBD2
clone_size: .
cdr3_aa: CASSRIAGGIYNEQFF
cdr3_nt: TGTGCCAGCAGCCGCATAGCGGGAGGAATCTACAATGAGCAGTTCTTC

v_call: TRBV19
cdr3_length: 12
j_call: TRBJ2-1
d_call: TRBD2
clone_size: .
cdr3_aa: CASRGTSGRMVF
cdr3_nt: TGTGCCAGTAGGGGGACTAGCGGGAGGATGGTCTTC

v_call: TRBV5-4
cdr3_length: 13
j_call: TRBJ1-2
d_call: TRBD1
clone_size: .
cdr3_aa: CASSGTGRSGYTF
cdr3_nt: TGTGCCAGCAGCGGGACAGGGAGGAGTGGCTACACCTTC

v_call: TRBV6-5
cdr3_length: 13
j_call: TRBJ1-1
d_call: TRBD1
clone_size: .
cdr3_aa: CASGDRENTEAFF
cdr3_nt: TGTGCCAGCGGGGACAGAGAGAACACTGAAGCTTTCTTT

v_call: TRBV5-1
cdr3_length: 15
j_call: TRBJ1-5
d_call: TRBD1
clone_size: .
cdr3_aa: CASKSGTGLNQPQHF
cdr3_nt: TGCGCCAGCAAATCCGGGACAGGGCTAAATCAGCCCCAGCATTTT

v_call: TRBV9
cdr3_length: 13
j_call: TRBJ2-5
d_call: .
clone_size: .
cdr3_aa: CASSVRQGETQYF
cdr3_nt: TGTGCCAGCAGCGTAAGGCAGGGAGAGACCCAGTACTTC

v_call: TRBV27
cdr3_length: 15
j_call: TRBJ2-2
d_call: .
clone_size: .
cdr3_aa: CASSASLGVTGELFF
cdr3_nt: TGTGCCAGCAGTGCCAGCTTAGGGGTCACCGGGGAGCTGTTTTTT

v_call: TRBV30
cdr3_length: 14
j_call: TRBJ2-1
d_call: TRBD1
clone_size: .
cdr3_aa: CAWNRDRTYNEQFF
cdr3_nt: TGTGCCTGGAACCGGGACAGAACCTACAATGAGCAGTTCTTC

v_call: TRBV6-5
cdr3_length: 15
j_call: TRBJ2-5
d_call: .
clone_size: .
cdr3_aa: CASSREASVQETQYF
cdr3_nt: TGTGCCAGCAGTAGGGAGGCTAGCGTCCAAGAGACCCAGTACTTC

v_call: TRBV9
cdr3_length: 14
j_call: TRBJ1-2
d_call: .
clone_size: few
cdr3_aa: CASSAPGGNYGYTF
cdr3_nt: TGTGCCAGCAGCGCCCCCGGGGGAAACTATGGCTACACCTTC

v_call: TRBV18
cdr3_length: 16
j_call: TRBJ2-7
d_call: TRBD2
clone_size: .
cdr3_aa: CASSQQTSGGSYEQYF
cdr3_nt: TGTGCCAGCTCACAACAGACTAGCGGAGGCTCCTACGAGCAGTACTTC

v_call: TRBV6-5
cdr3_length: 12
j_call: TRBJ2-2
d_call: .
clone_size: .
cdr3_aa: CASGPRVGELFF
cdr3_nt: TGTGCCAGCGGCCCCAGGGTCGGGGAGCTGTTTTTT

v_call: TRBV5-1
cdr3_length: 12
j_call: TRBJ1-2
d_call: .
clone_size: .
cdr3_aa: CASSFRDYGYTF
cdr3_nt: TGCGCCAGCAGCTTCCGGGACTATGGCTACACCTTC